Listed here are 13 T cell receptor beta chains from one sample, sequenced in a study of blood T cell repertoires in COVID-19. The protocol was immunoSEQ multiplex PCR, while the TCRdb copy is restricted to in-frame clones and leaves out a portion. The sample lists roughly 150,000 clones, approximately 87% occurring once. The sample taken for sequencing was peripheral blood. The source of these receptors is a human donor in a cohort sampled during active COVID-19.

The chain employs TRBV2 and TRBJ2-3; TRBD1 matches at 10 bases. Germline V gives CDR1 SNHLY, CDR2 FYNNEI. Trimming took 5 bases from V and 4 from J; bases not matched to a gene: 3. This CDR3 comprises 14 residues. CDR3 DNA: TGTGCCAGCAGTCCAGGACAGGGGGCAGATACGCAGTATTTT. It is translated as CASSPGQGADTQYF.

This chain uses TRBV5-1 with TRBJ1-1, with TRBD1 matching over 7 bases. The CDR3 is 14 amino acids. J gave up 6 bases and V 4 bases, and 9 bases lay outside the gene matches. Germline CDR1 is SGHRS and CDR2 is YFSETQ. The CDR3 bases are TGCGCCAGCAGCATAACAGGGGCCTCTGCTGAAGCTTTCTTT. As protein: CASSITGASAEAFF.

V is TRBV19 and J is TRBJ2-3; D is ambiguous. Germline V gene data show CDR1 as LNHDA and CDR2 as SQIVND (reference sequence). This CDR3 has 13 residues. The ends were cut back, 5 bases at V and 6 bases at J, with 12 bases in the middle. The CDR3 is CASSEVGGDTQYF. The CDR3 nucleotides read TGTGCCAGTAGTGAGGTGGGTGGGGATACGCAGTATTTT.

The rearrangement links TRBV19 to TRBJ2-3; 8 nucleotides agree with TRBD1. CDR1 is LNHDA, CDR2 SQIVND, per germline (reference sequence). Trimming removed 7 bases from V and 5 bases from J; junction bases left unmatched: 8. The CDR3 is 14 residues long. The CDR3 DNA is TGTGCCAGTACCACAGACAGGGGAATAGATACGCAGTATTTT. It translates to CASTTDRGIDTQYF. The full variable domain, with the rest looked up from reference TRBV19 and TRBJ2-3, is DGGITQSPKYLFRKEGQNVTLSCEQNLNHDAMYWYRQDPGQGLRLIYYSQIVNDFQKGDIAEGYSVSREKKESFPLTVTSAQKNPTAFYLCASTTDRGIDTQYFGPGTRLTVL.

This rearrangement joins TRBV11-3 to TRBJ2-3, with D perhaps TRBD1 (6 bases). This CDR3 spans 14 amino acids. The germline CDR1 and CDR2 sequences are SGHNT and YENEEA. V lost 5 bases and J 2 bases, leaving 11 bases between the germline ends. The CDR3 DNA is TGTGCCAGCAGCCCCAGGGGCTACACAGATACGCAGTATTTT. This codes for CASSPRGYTDTQYF.

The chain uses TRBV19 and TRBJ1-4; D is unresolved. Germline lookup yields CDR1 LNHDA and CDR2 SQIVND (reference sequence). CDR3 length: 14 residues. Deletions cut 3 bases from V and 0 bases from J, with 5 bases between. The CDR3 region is CASSIGTTNEKLFF. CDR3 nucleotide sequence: TGTGCCAGTAGTATCGGGACAACTAATGAAAAACTGTTTTTT.

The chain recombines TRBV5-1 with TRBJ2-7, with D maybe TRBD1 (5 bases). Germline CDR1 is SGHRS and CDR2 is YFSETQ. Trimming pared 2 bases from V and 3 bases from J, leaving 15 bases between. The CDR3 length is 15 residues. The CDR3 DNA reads TGCGCCAGCAGCTTTCGTTTAGGGGAAGGCTACGAGCAGTACTTC. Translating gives CASSFRLGEGYEQYF.

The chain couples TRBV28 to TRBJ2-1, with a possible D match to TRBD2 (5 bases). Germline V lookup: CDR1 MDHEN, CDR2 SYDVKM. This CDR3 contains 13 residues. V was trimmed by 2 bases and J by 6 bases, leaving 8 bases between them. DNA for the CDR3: TGTGCCAGCAGTTTAACCAGCGGCAATGAGCAGTTCTTC. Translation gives CASSLTSGNEQFF.

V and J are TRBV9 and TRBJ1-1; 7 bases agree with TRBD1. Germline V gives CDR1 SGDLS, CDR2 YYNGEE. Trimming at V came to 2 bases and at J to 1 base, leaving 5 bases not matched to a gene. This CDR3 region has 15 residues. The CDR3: CASSVGQTQNTEAFF. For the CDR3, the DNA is TGTGCCAGCAGCGTGGGACAGACCCAGAACACTGAAGCTTTCTTT.

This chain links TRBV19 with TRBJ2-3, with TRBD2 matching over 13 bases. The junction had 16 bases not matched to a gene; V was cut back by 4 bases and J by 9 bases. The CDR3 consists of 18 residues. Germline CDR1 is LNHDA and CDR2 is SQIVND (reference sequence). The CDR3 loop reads CASSKGLAGLVSVQTQYF. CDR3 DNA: TGTGCCAGTAGTAAGGGACTAGCGGGACTCGTCAGCGTTCAAACGCAGTATTTT.

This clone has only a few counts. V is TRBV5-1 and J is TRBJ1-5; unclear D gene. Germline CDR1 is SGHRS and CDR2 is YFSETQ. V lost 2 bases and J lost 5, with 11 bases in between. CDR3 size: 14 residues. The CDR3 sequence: CASSLGGYDQPQHF. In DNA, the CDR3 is TGCGCCAGCAGCTTAGGAGGGTATGATCAGCCCCAGCATTTT.

CDR3 bases: TGTGCCAGCAGCCTAGGACTAGCGGGAGCGGGGGAGCAGTACGTC. Its translation is CASSLGLAGAGEQYV. The gene calls are TRBV5-6 and TRBJ2-7, with 13 bases matching TRBD2. This CDR3 spans 15 amino acids. Germline lookup yields CDR1 SGHDT and CDR2 YYEEEE. After removal of 4 bases from V and 7 bases from J, the junction contained 8 bases not matched to a gene.

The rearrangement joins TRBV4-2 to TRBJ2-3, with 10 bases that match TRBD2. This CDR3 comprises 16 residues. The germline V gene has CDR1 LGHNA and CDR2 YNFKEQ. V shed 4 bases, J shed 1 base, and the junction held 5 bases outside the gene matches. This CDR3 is CASSPSGGARTDTQYF. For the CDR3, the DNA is TGTGCCAGCAGCCCGAGCGGGGGGGCTCGCACAGATACGCAGTATTTT.